This T cell receptor (beta chain) was found in a study of blood T cells in healthy people across ages. This clonotype was found a few times. Then a second PCR, running about 6 to 11 cycles, was carried out with a sample-barcoded 5' primer and a J-beta primer mix. TCRdb recomputed calls from the 5' RACE reads with MiXCR, one row per CDR3 protein. The table records about 800,000 distinct CDR3 sequences, about 25% of them present only once. The same specimen was also included in a second study, on T cells of mothers and their children.

The sample was blood. The receptor was derived from a boy aged 5-17 years in good health.

The CDR3 region has the DNA TGTGCCAGTAGTGTATCTGGGGTCTCCTACGAGCAGTACTTC. It yields the protein CASSVSGVSYEQYF. This chain joins TRBV19 and TRBJ2-7; no definite D call. This CDR3 has 14 residues. The V gene lost 5 bases and the J gene lost 0 bases, with 11 bases spanning the gap. Per the germline V gene, CDR1 is LNHDA and CDR2 is SQIVND (reference sequence).